Listed here is a single T cell receptor beta chain. This entry belongs to a study of regulatory T cells in long-lasting Graves disease. Arm-PCR of CDR3 regions and iRepertoire HTBI primers were the basis on which TCR beta libraries were built. TCRdb reprocessed the multiplex PCR reads via MiXCR and lists one record per CDR3 protein. The sample includes roughly 700,000 distinct CDR3 sequences, around 30% seen only once; the top ten take about two fifths. The sample's time point: persistent/refractory GD, antithyroid drugs over 5 years with positive TRAb. From RNA extracted from PBMCs, the TCR library was made. The ends were cut back, 5 bases at V and 7 bases at J, with 12 bases in the middle. This CDR3 comprises 13 residues. Germline V CDR1 and CDR2: LGHDT, YNNKEL (reference sequence).

The material sequenced was peripheral blood mononuclear cells (PBMCs), taken when the disease was refractory, from a patient treated with antithyroid drugs. The chain joins TRBV3-1 to TRBJ1-5; D may be TRBD1 (6 bases). The TCR sequence derives from a female donor with Graves disease. CDR3 loop: CASSEGGLQPQHF. The CDR3, as DNA: TGTGCCAGCAGCGAAGGGGGTTTACAGCCCCAGCATTTT.